Below are 10 T cell receptor beta chains sequenced from a single sample in a study of human T cells and chemical hapten exposure. TCRdb passed the RACE reads through MiXCR, listing each CDR3 protein once. The sample carries around 330,000 distinct CDR3 sequences, around 5% recorded once. The time point: pre-sensitization, week 0. Treatment indicated: therapeutic diphenylcyclopropenone sensitization with weekly scalp DPC. The starting material was whole blood, obtained in connection with sensitization to the hapten diphenylcyclopropenone (DPC). These receptors came from a woman younger than 35 with alopecia areata. Some clones in this sample may be carry-over from other donors' samples.

The table lists this clonotype with a few counts. This chain connects TRBV7-2 to TRBJ2-7, with TRBD1 identical over 8 bases. Germline lookup yields CDR1 SGHTA and CDR2 FQGNSA. J gave up 3 bases and V 7 bases, and 8 bases lay outside the gene matches. This CDR3 has 14 residues. CDR3 DNA sequence: TGTGCCAGCACCCCACAGGGGGGAAGCTACGAGCAGTACTTC. Translation gives CASTPQGGSYEQYF.

The rearrangement uses TRBV3-1 and TRBJ1-3; D call uncertain. The germline V gene has CDR1 LGHDT and CDR2 YNNKEL (reference sequence). This CDR3 is 15 amino acids long. V gave up 4 bases and J gave up 0 bases, with 10 bases separating them. The CDR3 DNA reads as TGTGCCAGCAGCCCTCTCTGGGTCTCTGGAAACACCATATATTTT. Protein product: CASSPLWVSGNTIYF.

The rearrangement joins TRBV7-2 to TRBJ1-1; the D gene is possibly TRBD1 (6 bases). V was shortened by 5 bases and J by 1 base, with 11 bases between the two germline ends. CDR3 length equals 14 residues. Germline V gene lookup returns CDR1 SGHTA and CDR2 FQGNSA. The chain's CDR3 is CASSRGQRNTEAFF. The CDR3 nucleotides are TGTGCCAGCAGCCGTGGACAGCGGAACACTGAAGCTTTCTTT.

The V call is TRBV5-4, the J call TRBJ1-1; maybe TRBD1 (5 bases). The CDR3 length is 13 residues. Trimming stripped 5 bases from V and 8 bases from J, with 16 bases between. Per the germline V gene, CDR1 is SGHNT and CDR2 is YYREEE (reference sequence). The CDR3 nucleotides are TGTGCCAGCAGGGGGGGAACCGGGGCAGAAGCTTTCTTT. Protein product: CASRGGTGAEAFF.

This chain connects TRBV9 to TRBJ1-6; 7 nucleotides agree with TRBD1. Germline assignment: CDR1 SGDLS and CDR2 YYNGEE. With 4 bases clipped from V and 10 bases from J, the junction kept 8 bases outside the gene matches. The CDR3 is 14 amino acids. In DNA form, the CDR3 reads TGTGCCAGCAGCCCCCGGGACAGAGACTCACCCCTCCACTTT. Translated: CASSPRDRDSPLHF.

There are a few counts of this clonotype. V gene TRBV29-1 combines with J gene TRBJ1-1; D is unresolved. Germline V CDR1 and CDR2: SQVTM, ANQGSEA. V shed 1 base and J shed 0 bases, with 6 bases lying between them. This CDR3 region has 13 residues. In DNA, the CDR3 is TGCAGCGTTGAAGTAGGAATGAACACTGAAGCTTTCTTT. It codes for CSVEVGMNTEAFF.

In its sample, this clonotype was seen many times. The rearrangement links TRBV5-1 to TRBJ1-2, with D hard to call. Germline lookup yields CDR1 SGHRS and CDR2 YFSETQ. This CDR3 contains 15 residues. The V gene lost 2 bases and the J gene lost 1 base, with 12 bases spanning the gap. DNA of the CDR3: TGCGCCAGCAGCTTTGTGGGCAGCAGTAACTATGGCTACACCTTC. Translation: CASSFVGSSNYGYTF.

This clonotype was seen only a few times. The chain uses TRBV12-3 or TRBV12-4 and TRBJ2-5; D gene unclear. CDR3 length: 16 amino acids. Trimming took off 0 bases at V and 5 bases at J, with 16 bases between the two ends. The CDR3 spells CASSLAEPIPSETQYF. DNA of the CDR3: TGTGCCAGCAGTTTAGCGGAACCGATACCCTCGGAGACCCAGTACTTC.

This clonotype was observed at least ten times. The chain has TRBV4-1 and TRBJ1-6; 7 bases are a match to TRBD1. Germline trimming cut 4 bases from V and 7 bases from J; bases unmatched to any gene: 7. In germline, CDR1 is MGHRA, CDR2 YSYEKL. The CDR3 loop spans 15 amino acids. CDR3 sequence reads: CASSPPTGTNSPLHF. DNA of the CDR3: TGCGCCAGCAGCCCCCCGACAGGGACCAATTCACCCCTCCACTTT.

This clonotype showed up many times. V usage is TRBV6-2 or TRBV6-3 and J usage is TRBJ2-2; 11 nucleotides agree with TRBD2. V lost 7 bases to trimming and J lost 4 bases; unmatched junction nucleotides: 8. Germline assignment: CDR1 MNHEY and CDR2 SVGEGT. This CDR3 is 16 amino acids long. The CDR3 nucleotides are TGTGCCAGCATAAGTAGCGGGGGGGCTCGCACCGGGGAGCTGTTTTTT. Its protein product is CASISSGGARTGELFF.